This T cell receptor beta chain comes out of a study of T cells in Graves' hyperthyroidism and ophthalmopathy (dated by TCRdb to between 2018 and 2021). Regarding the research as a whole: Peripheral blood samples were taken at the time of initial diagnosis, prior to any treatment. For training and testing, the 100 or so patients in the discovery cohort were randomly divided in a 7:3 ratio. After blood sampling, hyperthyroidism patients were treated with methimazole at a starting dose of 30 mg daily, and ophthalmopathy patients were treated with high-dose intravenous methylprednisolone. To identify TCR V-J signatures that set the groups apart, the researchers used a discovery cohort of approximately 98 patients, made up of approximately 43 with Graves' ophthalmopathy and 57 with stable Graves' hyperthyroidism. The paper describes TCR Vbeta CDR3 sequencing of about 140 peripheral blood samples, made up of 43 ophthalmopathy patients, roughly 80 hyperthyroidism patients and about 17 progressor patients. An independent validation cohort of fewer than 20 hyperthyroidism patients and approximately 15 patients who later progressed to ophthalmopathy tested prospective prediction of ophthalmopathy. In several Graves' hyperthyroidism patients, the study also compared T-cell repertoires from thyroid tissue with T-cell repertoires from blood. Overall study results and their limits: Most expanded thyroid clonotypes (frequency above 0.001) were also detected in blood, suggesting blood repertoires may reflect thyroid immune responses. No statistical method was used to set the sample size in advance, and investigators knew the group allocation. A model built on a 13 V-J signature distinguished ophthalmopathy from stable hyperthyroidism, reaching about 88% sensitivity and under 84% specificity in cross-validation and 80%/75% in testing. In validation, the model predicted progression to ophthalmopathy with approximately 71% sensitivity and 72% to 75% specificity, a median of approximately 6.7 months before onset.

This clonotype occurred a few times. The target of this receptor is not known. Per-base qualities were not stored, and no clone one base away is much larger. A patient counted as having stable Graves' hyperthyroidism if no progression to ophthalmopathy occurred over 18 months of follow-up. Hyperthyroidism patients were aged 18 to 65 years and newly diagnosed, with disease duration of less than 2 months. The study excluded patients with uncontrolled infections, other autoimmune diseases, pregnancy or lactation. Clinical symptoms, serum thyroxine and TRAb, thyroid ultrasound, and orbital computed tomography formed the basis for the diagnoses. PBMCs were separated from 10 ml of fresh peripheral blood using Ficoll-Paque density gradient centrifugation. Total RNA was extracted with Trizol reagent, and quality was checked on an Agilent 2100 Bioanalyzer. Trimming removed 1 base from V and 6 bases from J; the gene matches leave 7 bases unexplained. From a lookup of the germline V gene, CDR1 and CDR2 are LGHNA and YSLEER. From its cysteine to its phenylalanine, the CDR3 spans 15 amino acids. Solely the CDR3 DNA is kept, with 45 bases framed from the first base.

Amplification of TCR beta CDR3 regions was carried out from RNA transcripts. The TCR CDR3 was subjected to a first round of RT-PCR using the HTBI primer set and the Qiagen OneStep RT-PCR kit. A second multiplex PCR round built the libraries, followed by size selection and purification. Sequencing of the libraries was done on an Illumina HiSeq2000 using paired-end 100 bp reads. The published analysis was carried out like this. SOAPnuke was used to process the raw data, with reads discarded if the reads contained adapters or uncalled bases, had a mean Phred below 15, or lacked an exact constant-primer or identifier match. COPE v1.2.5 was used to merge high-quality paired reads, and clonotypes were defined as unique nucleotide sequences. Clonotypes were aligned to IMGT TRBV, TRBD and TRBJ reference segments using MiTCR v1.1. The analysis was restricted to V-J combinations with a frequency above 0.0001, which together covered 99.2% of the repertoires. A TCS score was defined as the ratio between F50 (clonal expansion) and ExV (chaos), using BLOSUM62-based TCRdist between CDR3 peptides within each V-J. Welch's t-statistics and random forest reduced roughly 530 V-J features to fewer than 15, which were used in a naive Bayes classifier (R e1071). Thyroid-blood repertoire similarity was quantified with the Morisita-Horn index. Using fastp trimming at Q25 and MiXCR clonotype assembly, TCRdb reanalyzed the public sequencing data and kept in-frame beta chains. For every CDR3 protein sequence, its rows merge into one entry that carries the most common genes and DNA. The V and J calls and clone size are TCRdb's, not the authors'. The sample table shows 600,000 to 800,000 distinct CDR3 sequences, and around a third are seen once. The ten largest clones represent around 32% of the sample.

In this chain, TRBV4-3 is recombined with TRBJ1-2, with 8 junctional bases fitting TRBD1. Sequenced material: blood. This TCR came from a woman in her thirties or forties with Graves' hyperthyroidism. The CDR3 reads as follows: CASSQGGTGLNGYTF. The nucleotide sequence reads TGCGCCAGCAGCCAAGGAGGGACAGGTCTTAATGGCTACACCTTC.